Ten or more counts support the clone carrying this T cell receptor beta chain. Antigen: not known. The entry originates in a study of shared clonotypes between healthy human individuals. Across the study: Ranging from 18 to 49 in age, donors were a couple of women and three men.

Produced via immunoSEQ multiplex PCR; TCRdb's table is partial and in-frame only. The sample yields roughly 1,100,000 clones, around 76% seen once. Study observations and caveats: Sampling used blood alone; tissue repertoires probably differ. Enrolling few donors narrowed the genetic and exposure-history diversity that was represented. The study found lower generation probabilities in non-shared clonotypes than in those shared by all four donors.

V dropped 0 bases and J dropped 0 bases, with 9 bases sitting between them. This CDR3 is built from 17 residues. Germline assignment: CDR1 LGHNA and CDR2 YSLEER. The specimen sequenced was memory CD4+ T cells sorted from blood. Subset: CD45RA-negative fraction. The origin of this receptor is a man aged 18 to 29 in good health. This chain connects TRBV4-3 to TRBJ2-6, with D possibly matching TRBD1 (6 bases). The CDR3 region is CASSQDGDNSGANVLTF. For the CDR3, the DNA is TGCGCCAGCAGCCAAGATGGGGACAACTCTGGGGCCAACGTCCTGACTTTC.